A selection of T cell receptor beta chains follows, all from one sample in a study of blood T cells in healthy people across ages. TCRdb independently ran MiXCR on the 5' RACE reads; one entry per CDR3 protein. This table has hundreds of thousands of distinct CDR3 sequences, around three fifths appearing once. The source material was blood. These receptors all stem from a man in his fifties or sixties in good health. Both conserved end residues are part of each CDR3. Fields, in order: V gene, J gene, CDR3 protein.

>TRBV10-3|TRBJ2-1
CAISGGAKERGAAYNEQFF
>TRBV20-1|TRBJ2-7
CSARVTGRRYEQYF
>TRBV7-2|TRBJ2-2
CASRSGGTYTGELFF
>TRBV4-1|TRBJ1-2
CASSQNRVNYGYTF
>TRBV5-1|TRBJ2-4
CASSLAGSGIQYF
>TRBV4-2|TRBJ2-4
CASSQDVGTSRYF
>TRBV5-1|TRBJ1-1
CASSVDRGLQEAFF
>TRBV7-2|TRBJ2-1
CASSSHPYNEQFF
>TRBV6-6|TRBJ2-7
CASIGSIRGITPGEQYF
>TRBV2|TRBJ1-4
CASSMGQTGEKLFF
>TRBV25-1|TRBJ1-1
CASRTTGGDEAFF
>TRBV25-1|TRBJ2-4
CASSEGFGDKGNIQYF
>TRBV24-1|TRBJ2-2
CATSDFGAGTGELFF
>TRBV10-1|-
CASSESKGAFGETQYF
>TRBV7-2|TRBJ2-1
CASRLAGGPYNEQFF
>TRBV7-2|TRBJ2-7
CASSAGSGSSYEQYF
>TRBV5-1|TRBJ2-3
CASSLDGGHLRVHGADTQYF
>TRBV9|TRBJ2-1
CASSVAGGTGGAGEQFF
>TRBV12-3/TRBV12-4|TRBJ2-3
CASSLTGGSTDTQYF
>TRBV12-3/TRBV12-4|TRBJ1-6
CASSYERHSPLHF
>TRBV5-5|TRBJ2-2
CASSLGAASGGTGELFF
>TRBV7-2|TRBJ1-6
CASSLLGARNSPLHF
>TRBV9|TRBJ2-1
CASSVDRAGMFF
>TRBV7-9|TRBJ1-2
CASSLDVRAGGYTF
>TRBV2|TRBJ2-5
CASSGPGQGYNEQYF
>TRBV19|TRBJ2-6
CASSARGRGANVLTF
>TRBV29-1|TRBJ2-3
CSVSGDISDTQYF
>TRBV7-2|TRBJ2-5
CASSPRTTPETQYF
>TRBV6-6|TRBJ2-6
CASSYWQGPGANVLTF
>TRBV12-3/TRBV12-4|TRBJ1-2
CASSPTGTGGYTF
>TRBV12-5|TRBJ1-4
CASGLVREVDEKLFF
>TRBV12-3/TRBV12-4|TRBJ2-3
CASSFRGGADVQYF
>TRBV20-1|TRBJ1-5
CSARKDINQPQHF
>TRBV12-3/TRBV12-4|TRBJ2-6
CASSPTLPSSGANVLTF
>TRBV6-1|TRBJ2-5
CASRETWGAREQYF
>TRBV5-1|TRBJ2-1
CASSLALAGTNEQFF
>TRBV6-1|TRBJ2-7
CASSKGLAGTVNHEQYF
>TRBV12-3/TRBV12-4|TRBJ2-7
CASRQLAGGREQYF
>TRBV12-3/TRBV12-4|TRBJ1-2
CASSSESGQGARGYTF
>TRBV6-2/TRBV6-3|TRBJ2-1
CASRASTSGGKGEQFF
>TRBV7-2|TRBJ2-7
CASSLYRQLSSSYEQYF
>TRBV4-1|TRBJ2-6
CASSPGTGYSGANVLTF
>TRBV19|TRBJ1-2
CASSTTGSNYGYTF
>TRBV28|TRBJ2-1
CASATSPGFYEQFF
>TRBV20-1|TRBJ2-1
CCAPRATEQFF
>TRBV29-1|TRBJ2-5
CSVEVRPGSYGQYF
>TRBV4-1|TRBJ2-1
CASSQVKREGSEQFF
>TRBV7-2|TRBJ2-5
CASSLAPTKGKYF
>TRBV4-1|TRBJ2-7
CASSQVAGSSYEQYF
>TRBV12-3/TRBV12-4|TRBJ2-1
CASSTAYNEQFF
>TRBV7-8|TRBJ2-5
CASSLEERGLQETQYF
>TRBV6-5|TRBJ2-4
CASSYQGAGNIQYF
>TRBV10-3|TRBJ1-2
CAISESGTGHGYTF